One and the same sample provided the 26 T cell receptor beta chains below, sequenced in a study of control samples from healthy donors and cancer patients. Only in-frame clones appear in the TCRdb table, and some are missing; sequencing was by immunoSEQ multiplex PCR. The sample lists about 82,000 clones, roughly 86% occurring once. The specimen was blood. Source of these receptors: a man aged 50 or older in good health.

This sequence joins TRBV10-3 and TRBJ1-1; D remains ambiguous. Looked up from germline, CDR1 is ENHRY and CDR2 is SYGVKD. This CDR3 contains 11 residues. V dropped 3 bases and J dropped 4 bases, with 3 bases sitting between them. The CDR3 nucleotides are TGTGCCATCAGTGAAATCACTGAAGCTTTCTTT. As protein: CAISEITEAFF.

The rearrangement links TRBV7-2 to TRBJ2-1, with unresolved D. The CDR3 runs to 15 residues. V was pared by 5 bases and J by 1 base, with 12 bases between. In germline, CDR1 is SGHTA, CDR2 FQGNSA. The CDR3 bases are TGTGCCAGCAGCCCGCCCAGTTTATCCTACAATGAGCAGTTCTTC. Protein product: CASSPPSLSYNEQFF. The full variable domain, with the rest looked up from reference TRBV7-2 and TRBJ2-1, is GAGVSQSPSNKVTEKGKDVELRCDPISGHTALYWYRQSLGQGLEFLIYFQGNSAPDKSGLPSDRFSAERTGGSVSTLTIQRTQQEDSAVYLCASSPPSLSYNEQFFGPGTRLTVL.

This clone was seen a few times. V and J are TRBV6-6 and TRBJ2-3; D gene ambiguous. This CDR3 comprises 13 residues. Germline V CDR1 and CDR2: MNHNY, SVGAGI (reference sequence). The V gene lost 2 bases and the J gene lost 4 bases, with 7 bases spanning the gap. DNA of the CDR3: TGTGCCAGCAGTTACCCTAGGGCAGATACGCAGTATTTT. Its protein product is CASSYPRADTQYF.

This CDR3 reads CASSQSQGANVLTF. CDR3 nucleotides: TGTGCCAGCTCACAAAGTCAAGGGGCCAACGTCCTGACTTTC. The chain employs TRBV7-3 and TRBJ2-6; D is ambiguous. Between the trimmed V and J ends, which lost 8 bases and 4 bases, there was a span of 12 bases. This CDR3 spans 14 amino acids. Germline V CDR1 and CDR2: SGHTA, FQGTGA.

CDR3: CATPRQRGSTDTQYF. For the CDR3, the DNA is TGTGCCACCCCACGACAGCGGGGGAGCACAGATACGCAGTATTTT. The rearrangement uses TRBV2 and TRBJ2-3, with 8 bases that match TRBD2. This CDR3 comprises 15 residues. Per germline, CDR1 SNHLY and CDR2 FYNNEI. V lost 10 bases to trimming and J lost 0 bases; unmatched junction nucleotides: 9.

This clone showed up just a few times. The genes are TRBV7-2 and TRBJ1-2, with 7 bases identical to TRBD1. V shed 7 bases, J shed 8 bases, and the junction held 7 bases outside the gene matches. The CDR3 length is 12 residues. CDR1 is SGHTA, CDR2 FQGNSA, per germline. The DNA of the CDR3 is TGTGCCAGCATCGGACAGGTGGAAGGCTACACCTTC. Its translation is CASIGQVEGYTF.

The rearrangement links TRBV2 to TRBJ1-5, with TRBD1 matching over 12 bases. The CDR3 extends over 15 amino acids. CDR1 SNHLY and CDR2 FYNNEI come from the germline V gene. With 6 bases clipped from V and 7 bases from J, the junction kept 7 bases outside the gene matches. The CDR3: CASSGTGGLGQPQHF. CDR3 sequence (DNA): TGTGCCAGCAGCGGGACAGGGGGCCTAGGACAGCCCCAGCATTTT.

The rearrangement links TRBV9 to TRBJ1-1; D perhaps matches TRBD1 (5 bases). Germline V CDR1 and CDR2: SGDLS, YYNGEE. V lost 4 bases and J 8 bases, leaving 15 bases between the germline ends. The length of the CDR3 is 13 residues. CDR3 amino acids: CASSLTGRGEAFF. CDR3 DNA sequence: TGTGCCAGCAGCTTGACTGGACGGGGGGAAGCTTTCTTT. The full variable domain, with the rest looked up from reference TRBV9 and TRBJ1-1, is DSGVTQTPKHLITATGQRVTLRCSPRSGDLSVYWYQQSLDQGLQFLIQYYNGEERAKGNILERFSAQQFPDLHSELNLSSLELGDSALYFCASSLTGRGEAFFGQGTRLTVV.

This sequence joins TRBV19 and TRBJ1-1; the D is unclear. The CDR3 totals 19 residues. Germline CDR1 is LNHDA and CDR2 is SQIVND (reference sequence). The germline V and J ends were trimmed by 3 bases and 3 bases, with 26 bases remaining between them. CDR3 DNA sequence: TGTGCCAGTAGTATGAAAGACACACAGCTACGGGTTGATTACACTGAAGCTTTCTTT. As protein: CASSMKDTQLRVDYTEAFF.

This clone was recorded once. The rearrangement uses TRBV6-2 or TRBV6-3 and TRBJ2-7; no firm D call. Germline assignment: CDR1 MNHEY and CDR2 SVGEGT. CDR3 length: 13 amino acids. Trimming removed 0 bases at V and 5 bases at J, with 8 bases between. Here the CDR3 DNA reads TGTGCCAGCAGTTACTCGCATGTGCACGAGCAGTACTTC. This codes for CASSYSHVHEQYF.

Only a few counts were recorded for this clone. The chain joins TRBV5-1 to TRBJ2-1, with 7 bases fitting TRBD2. The CDR3 covers 15 residues. Germline CDR1 is SGHRS and CDR2 is YFSETQ. The trim removed 2 bases at V and 10 bases at J, leaving 12 bases unmatched. CDR3 nucleotides: TGCGCCAGCAGCTTAGCGGGATGGGATTACGACGAGCAGTTCTTC. Translated, it gives CASSLAGWDYDEQFF.

The rearrangement joins TRBV6-2 or TRBV6-3 to TRBJ2-7; 10 bases fit TRBD1. V gave up 6 bases and J gave up 0 bases; unmatched junction bases: 8. Germline CDR1 reads MNHEY; CDR2 reads SVGEGT. The CDR3 covers 16 residues. As DNA, the CDR3 is TGTGCCAGCAGCAAGGTGGGACAGGGGATCTCCTACGAGCAGTACGTC. Its protein is CASSKVGQGISYEQYV.

This sequence joins TRBV5-4 and TRBJ2-7; D perhaps matches TRBD2 (6 bases). There are 13 residues in the CDR3. Trimming left V 4 bases short and J 2 bases short, with 10 bases between. Per germline, CDR1 SGHNT and CDR2 YYREEE (reference sequence). CDR3 in amino acids: CASSSGGTYEQYV. DNA for the CDR3: TGTGCCAGCAGCAGTGGCGGGACCTACGAGCAGTACGTC.

The chain couples TRBV10-3 to TRBJ1-2, with TRBD1 identical over 11 bases. Trimming took 3 bases from V and 6 from J; bases not matched to a gene: 6. Looked up from germline, CDR1 is ENHRY and CDR2 is SYGVKD. The CDR3 contains 15 residues. In DNA, the CDR3 is TGTGCCATCAGTGACTTGGACAGGGGGCGAAATGGCTACACCTTC. As protein: CAISDLDRGRNGYTF.

This chain uses TRBV10-1 with TRBJ2-1, with D perhaps being TRBD1 or TRBD2 (6 bases each). In germline, CDR1 is WNHNN, CDR2 SYGVQD (reference sequence). V gave up 0 bases and J gave up 3 bases, with 15 bases separating them. This CDR3 is built from 17 residues. The chain's CDR3 is CASSESKGDWRYNEQFF. CDR3 nucleotide sequence: TGCGCCAGCAGTGAGTCGAAGGGGGACTGGCGCTACAATGAGCAGTTCTTC.

This sequence joins TRBV29-1 and TRBJ2-2; 9 bases line up with TRBD2. After removal of 3 bases from V and 4 bases from J, the junction contained 6 bases not matched to a gene. The CDR3 is 15 amino acids. Germline V gene sequence: CDR1 SQVTM, CDR2 ANQGSEA. CDR3 sequence (DNA): TGCAGCGTTGACGGCGGGAGGGCCCCCACCGGGGAGCTGTTTTTT. Protein: CSVDGGRAPTGELFF.

The gene calls are TRBV7-9 and TRBJ2-1; 9 bases agree with TRBD2. Germline V gene sequence: CDR1 SEHNR, CDR2 FQNEAQ (reference sequence). J was trimmed by 7 bases and V by 0 bases; bases with no gene match: 7. The CDR3 contains 16 residues. CDR3 nucleotides: TGTGCCAGCAGCTTAGCTATAGCGGGAGATATAAATGAGCAGTTCTTC. Translated: CASSLAIAGDINEQFF.

The chain combines TRBV30 with TRBJ2-7; TRBD1 is a possible D gene (5 bases). The CDR3 totals 13 residues. V was pared by 3 bases and J by 6 bases, with 15 bases between. The germline gives CDR1 GTSNPN, CDR2 SVGIG (reference sequence). The DNA of the CDR3 is TGTGCCTGGAGCGAAGGCAGGGCCCTCGAGCAGTACTTC. It yields the protein CAWSEGRALEQYF.

The CDR3: CASRDGREKLFF. CDR3 in DNA: TGTGCCAGCAGGGACGGGAGAGAAAAACTGTTTTTT. The chain links TRBV28 to TRBJ1-4; no reliable D call. CDR1 is MDHEN, CDR2 SYDVKM, per germline. CDR3 length: 12 amino acids. V was shortened by 6 bases and J by 8 bases, with 10 bases between the two germline ends.

The V and J genes are TRBV2 and TRBJ1-5; possibly TRBD1 for D (5 bases). V was shortened by 6 bases and J by 4 bases, with 22 bases between the two germline ends. Germline-derived CDR1 and CDR2 are SNHLY and FYNNEI. The CDR3 length is 17 residues. The CDR3: CASRPEGSKAQNQPQHF. Here the CDR3 DNA reads TGTGCCAGCAGGCCAGAGGGGTCCAAGGCCCAAAATCAGCCCCAGCATTTT. The full variable domain, with the rest looked up from reference TRBV2 and TRBJ1-5, is EPEVTQTPSHQVTQMGQEVILRCVPISNHLYFYWYRQILGQKVEFLVSFYNNEISEKSEIFDDQFSVERPDGSNFTLKIRSTKLEDSAMYFCASRPEGSKAQNQPQHFGDGTRLSIL.

The chain combines TRBV7-2 with TRBJ1-2, with D possibly being TRBD1 (6 bases). V lost 1 base and J lost 6, with 15 bases in between. The CDR3 totals 15 residues. Germline lookup yields CDR1 SGHTA and CDR2 FQGNSA. The CDR3 here is CASSLERSTGNGYTF. CDR3 DNA: TGTGCCAGCAGCTTAGAGAGGAGTACAGGGAATGGCTACACCTTC.

The CDR3 reads CASSSRLYQPQHF. In DNA form, the CDR3 reads TGTGCCAGCAGCTCCAGACTCTATCAGCCCCAGCATTTT. The J gene is TRBJ1-5, the V gene TRBV7-8; D call uncertain. The CDR3 has 13 amino acids. The ends were cut back, 4 bases at V and 5 bases at J, with 9 bases in the middle. CDR1 SGHVS and CDR2 FQNEAQ come from the germline V gene.

V is TRBV6-4 and J is TRBJ2-3; D not certain. Germline lookup yields CDR1 MRHNA and CDR2 SNTAGT. V lost 0 bases to trimming and J lost 3 bases, with 7 bases between them. The CDR3 extends over 14 amino acids. The DNA of the CDR3 is TGTGCCAGCAGTGACTCGCCGGGTACAGATACGCAGTATTTT. Protein sequence: CASSDSPGTDTQYF.

The J gene is TRBJ2-5, the V gene TRBV2, with D perhaps TRBD1 or TRBD2 (5 bases each). V lost 6 bases and J lost 3, with 14 bases in between. In germline, CDR1 is SNHLY, CDR2 FYNNEI. This CDR3 is built from 14 residues. CDR3 amino acids: CASRAAGSEETQYF. CDR3 DNA: TGTGCCAGCAGGGCGGCAGGGAGTGAAGAGACCCAGTACTTC.

The V gene is TRBV6-5, the J gene TRBJ2-1, with 11 positions matching TRBD2. Germline trimming cut 6 bases from V and 3 bases from J; bases unmatched to any gene: 4. The CDR3 is 15 residues long. Germline values: CDR1 MNHEY, CDR2 SVGAGI. The CDR3 coding sequence is TGTGCCAGCAGAGGCGGGACTAGCGGCTACAATGAGCAGTTCTTC. Translation: CASRGGTSGYNEQFF.

The CDR3 DNA sequence: TGCGCCAGCAGCTTGGTTCCAGGGGACGGCGGCTACACCTTC. Translation gives CASSLVPGDGGYTF. V gene TRBV5-1 combines with J gene TRBJ1-2; the D gene is possibly TRBD1 (6 bases). The V and J ends lost 0 bases and 8 bases respectively, with 14 bases between them. Germline CDR1 SGHRS, CDR2 YFSETQ. The CDR3 runs to 14 residues.